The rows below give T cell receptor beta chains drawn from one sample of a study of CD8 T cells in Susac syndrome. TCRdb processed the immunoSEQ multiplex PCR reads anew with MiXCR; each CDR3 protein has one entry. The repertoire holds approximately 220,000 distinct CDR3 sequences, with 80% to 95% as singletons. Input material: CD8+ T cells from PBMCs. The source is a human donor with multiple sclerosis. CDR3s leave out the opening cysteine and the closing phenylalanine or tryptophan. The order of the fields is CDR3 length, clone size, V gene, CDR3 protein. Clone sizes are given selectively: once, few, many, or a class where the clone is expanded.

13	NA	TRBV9	ASSVGGGLNEKLF
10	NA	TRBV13	ASRQGAPEAF
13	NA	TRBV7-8	ASSLAHTGTGELF
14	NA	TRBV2	ASSEGRQGMAGELF
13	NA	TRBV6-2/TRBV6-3	ASSYSPDLNEKLF
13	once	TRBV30	ARQPRTGQGTEAF
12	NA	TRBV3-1	ASSQDPTDYEQY
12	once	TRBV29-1	SVEDVDPYNEQF
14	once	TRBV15	ATSRDGGDSTDTQY
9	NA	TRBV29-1	SVLWGDGYT
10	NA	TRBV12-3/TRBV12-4	ASSLWTQEQY
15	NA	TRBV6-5	ASSWAWGGEDTGELF
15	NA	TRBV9	ASSVVGTPPPYNEQF
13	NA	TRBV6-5	ASTEGALRTGELF
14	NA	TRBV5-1	ASSGTSGSARETQY
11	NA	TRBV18	ASSPEGWGEQF
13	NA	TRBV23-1	ASTSTTGETDTQY
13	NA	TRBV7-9	ASSFSQGRNTEAF
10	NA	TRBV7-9	ASPSSYNEQF
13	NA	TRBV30	AWSDYGQPNTEAF
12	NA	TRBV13	ASSLGPGGYEQF
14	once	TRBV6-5	ASSSPRSGYPVEQY
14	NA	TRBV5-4	ASSLTGTSSTDTQY
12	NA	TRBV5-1	ASSFDRGETEAF
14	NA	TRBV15	ATSRTSGSKMEVEF
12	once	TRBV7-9	ASSSSRTAHGYT
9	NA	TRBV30	AWSPSHEQF
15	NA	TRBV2	ASSEGVRYTVTGELF
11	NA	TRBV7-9	ASRPRQGNEQF
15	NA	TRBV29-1	SVTRPPGETGPYGYT
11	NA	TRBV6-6	ASMTSDAYEQY
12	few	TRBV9	ASSVGGARNEQF
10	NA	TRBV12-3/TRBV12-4	ASSFSMDEQF
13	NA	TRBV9	ASSVSGASTDTQY
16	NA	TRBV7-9	ASSPPSGSAIAGDTQY
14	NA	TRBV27	ASSRPTGEYTDTQY
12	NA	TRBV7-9	ASWLTGDSYGYT
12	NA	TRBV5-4	ASSLGGATYEQY
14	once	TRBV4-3	ASSQDRRETGNTIY